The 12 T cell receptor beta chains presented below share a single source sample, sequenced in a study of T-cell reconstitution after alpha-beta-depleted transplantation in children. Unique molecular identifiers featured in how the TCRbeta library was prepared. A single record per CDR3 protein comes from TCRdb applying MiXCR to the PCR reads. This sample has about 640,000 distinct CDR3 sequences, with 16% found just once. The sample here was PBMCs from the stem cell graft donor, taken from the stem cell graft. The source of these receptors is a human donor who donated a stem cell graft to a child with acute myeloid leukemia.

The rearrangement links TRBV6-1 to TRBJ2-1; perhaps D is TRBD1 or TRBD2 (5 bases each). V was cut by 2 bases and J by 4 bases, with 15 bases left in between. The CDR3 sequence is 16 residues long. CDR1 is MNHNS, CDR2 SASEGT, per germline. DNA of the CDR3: TGTGCCAGCAGTGAACCCAGGGACCCTCCTTACAATGAGCAGTTCTTC. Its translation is CASSEPRDPPYNEQFF.

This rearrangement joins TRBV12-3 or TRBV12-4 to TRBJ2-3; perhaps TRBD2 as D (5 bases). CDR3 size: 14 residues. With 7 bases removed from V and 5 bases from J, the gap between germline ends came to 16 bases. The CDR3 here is CASTLGRGLDTQYF. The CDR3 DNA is TGTGCCAGCACCCTAGGGAGAGGGTTAGATACGCAGTATTTT.

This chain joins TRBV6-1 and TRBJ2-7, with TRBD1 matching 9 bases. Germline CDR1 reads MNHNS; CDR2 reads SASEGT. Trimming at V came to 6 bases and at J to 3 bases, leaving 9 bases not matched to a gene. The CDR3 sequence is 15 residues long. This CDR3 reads CASRGGTGSFYEQYF. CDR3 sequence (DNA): TGTGCCAGCAGGGGAGGGACAGGGTCGTTCTACGAGCAGTACTTC.

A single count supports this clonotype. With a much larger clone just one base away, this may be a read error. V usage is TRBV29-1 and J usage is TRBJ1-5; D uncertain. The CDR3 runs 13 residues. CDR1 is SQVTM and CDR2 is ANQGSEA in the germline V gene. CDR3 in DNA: TGCACTCCATTGGACTATGTTTATCAGCCCCAGCATTTT. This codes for CTPLDYVYQPQHF.

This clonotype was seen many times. In DNA, the CDR3 is TGTGCCAGCAGCTACCAGACAGGGTTGGTTGAAGCTTTCTTT. It encodes CASSYQTGLVEAFF. The rearrangement links TRBV7-2 to TRBJ1-1; TRBD1 aligns across 7 bases. The CDR3 totals 14 residues. Per germline, CDR1 SGHTA and CDR2 FQGNSA. The V segment lost 4 bases and the J segment 7 bases; nucleotides outside the gene matches: 9.

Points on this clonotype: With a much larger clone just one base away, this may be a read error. In DNA, the CDR3 is TGCAGTGCTTCCCTCCCCGGGACGGTGAATCAGCCCCAGTATTTT. As protein: CSASLPGTVNQPQYF. The V and J genes are TRBV20-1 and TRBJ1-5; D may correspond to TRBD1 or TRBD2 (5 bases each). Near its end, the DNA agrees better with TRBJ2-3, so the J call may be wrong. Per germline, CDR1 DFQATT and CDR2 SNEGSKA (reference sequence). This CDR3 has 15 amino acids.

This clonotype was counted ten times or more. DNA for the CDR3: TGTGCCAGCAGCTTTTACAGAACAGGGGGCTCCTACAATGAGCAGTTCTTC. Its translation: CASSFYRTGGSYNEQFF. V and J are TRBV5-5 and TRBJ2-1; 8 bases agree with TRBD1. The ends lost 2 bases at V and 0 bases at J; junction bases unmatched: 7. This CDR3 region has 17 residues. Germline values: CDR1 SGHKS, CDR2 YYEKEE (reference sequence). Combining the CDR3 with reference TRBV5-5 and TRBJ2-1 gives the whole variable domain DAGVTQSPTHLIKTRGQQVTLRCSPISGHKSVSWYQQVLGQGPQFIFQYYEKEERGRGNFPDRFSARQFPNYSSELNVNALLLGDSALYLCASSFYRTGGSYNEQFFGPGTRLTVL.

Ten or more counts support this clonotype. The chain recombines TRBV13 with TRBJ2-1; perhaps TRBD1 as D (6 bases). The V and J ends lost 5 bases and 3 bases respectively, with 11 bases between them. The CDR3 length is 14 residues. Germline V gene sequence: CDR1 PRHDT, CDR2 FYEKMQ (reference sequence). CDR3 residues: CASSHWTDYNEQFF. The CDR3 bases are TGTGCCAGCAGCCATTGGACAGACTACAATGAGCAGTTCTTC. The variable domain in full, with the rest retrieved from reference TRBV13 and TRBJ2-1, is AAGVIQSPRHLIKEKRETATLKCYPIPRHDTVYWYQQGPGQDPQFLISFYEKMQSDKGSIPDRFSAQQFSDYHSELNMSSLELGDSALYFCASSHWTDYNEQFFGPGTRLTVL.

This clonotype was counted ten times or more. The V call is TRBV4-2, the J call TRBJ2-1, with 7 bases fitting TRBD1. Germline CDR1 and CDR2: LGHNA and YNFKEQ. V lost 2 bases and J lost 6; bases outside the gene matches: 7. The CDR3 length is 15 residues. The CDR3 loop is CASSQTKGAINEQFF. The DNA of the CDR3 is TGTGCCAGCAGCCAAACGAAGGGGGCGATCAATGAGCAGTTCTTC.

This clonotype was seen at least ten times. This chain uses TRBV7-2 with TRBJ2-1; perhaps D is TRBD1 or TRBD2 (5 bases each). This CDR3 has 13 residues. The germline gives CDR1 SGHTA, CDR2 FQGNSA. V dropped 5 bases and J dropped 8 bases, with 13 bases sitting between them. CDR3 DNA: TGTGCCAGCAGCCCCCTGGGGCGGGATGAGCAGTTCTTC. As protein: CASSPLGRDEQFF.

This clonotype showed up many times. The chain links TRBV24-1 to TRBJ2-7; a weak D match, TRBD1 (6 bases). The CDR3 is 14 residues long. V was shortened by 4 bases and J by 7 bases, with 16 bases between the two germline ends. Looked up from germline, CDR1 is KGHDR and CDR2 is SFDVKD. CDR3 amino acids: CATSENRASAEQYF. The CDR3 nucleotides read TGTGCCACCAGTGAGAACAGGGCCTCGGCTGAGCAGTACTTC.

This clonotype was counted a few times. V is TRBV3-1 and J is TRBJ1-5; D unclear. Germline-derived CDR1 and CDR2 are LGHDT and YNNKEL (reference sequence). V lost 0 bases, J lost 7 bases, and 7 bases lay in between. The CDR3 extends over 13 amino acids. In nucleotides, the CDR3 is TGTGCCAGCAGCCAAGATGGAGAACAGCCCCAGCATTTT. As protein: CASSQDGEQPQHF.